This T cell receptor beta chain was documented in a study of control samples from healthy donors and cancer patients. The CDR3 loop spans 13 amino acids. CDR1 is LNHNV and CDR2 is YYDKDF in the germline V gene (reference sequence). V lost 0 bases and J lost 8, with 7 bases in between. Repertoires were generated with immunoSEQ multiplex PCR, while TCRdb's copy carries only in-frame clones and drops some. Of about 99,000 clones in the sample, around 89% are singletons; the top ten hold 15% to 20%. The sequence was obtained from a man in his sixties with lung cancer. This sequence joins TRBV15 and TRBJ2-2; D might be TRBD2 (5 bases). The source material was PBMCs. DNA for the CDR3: TGTGCCACCAGCAGAGATCGGAGGGGGGAGCTGTTTTTT. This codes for CATSRDRRGELFF.